This T cell receptor beta chain was found in a study of blood T cell repertoires in COVID-19. Study summary: T cells, B-cell-depleted T cells, or PBMCs provided the cDNA or gDNA that served as material.

Per the original methods: For nucleated cells, counts were estimated from reference gene primer amplification. Only in-frame clones appear in the TCRdb table, and some are missing; sequencing was by immunoSEQ multiplex PCR. V and J calls and clone size are given by that table; D and trimming were obtained from the DNA. Among about 200,000 clones listed, approximately 86% were seen once. Germline V CDR1 and CDR2: MNHEY, SMNVEV (reference sequence). CDR3 length: 15 residues. V lost 3 bases and J 1 base, leaving 10 bases between the germline ends. The TCR comes from a woman aged 25 to 45 who had been exposed to COVID-19. Sequencing was carried out using PBMCs or T cells enriched from blood (not recorded which). The rearrangement uses TRBV27 and TRBJ1-5; a possible D gene is TRBD1 (5 bases). The CDR3, as DNA: TGTGCCAGCAGTTTTACAGGTGTGAGCAATCAGCCCCAGCATTTT. Encoded protein: CASSFTGVSNQPQHF.